Included here is one T cell receptor (beta chain) sequence, with context. Germline V lookup: CDR1 SQVTM, CDR2 ANQGSEA. The CDR3 spans 15 residues. J lost 4 bases, V lost 3 bases, and 10 bases had no gene match. PCR was performed using 60 Vbeta and 13 Jbeta primers. Only in-frame clones appear in the TCRdb table, and some are missing; sequencing was by immunoSEQ multiplex PCR. The data hold 150,000 to 200,000 clones, with 75% to 85% observed a single time. This record belongs to a study of cytomegalovirus exposure and HLA in healthy donors. This rearrangement joins TRBV29-1 to TRBJ2-7, with 9 positions matching TRBD1. Sequencing used PBMCs. The receptor was isolated from a female donor in good health and CMV-seronegative. The CDR3 DNA reads TGCAGCGTTGATGAAGGAGGGACAGGGAATTACGAGCAGTACTTC. It translates to CSVDEGGTGNYEQYF.